The clone carrying this T cell receptor (beta chain) was detected many times. Antigen: not known. The data originate from a study of T cells in Graves' hyperthyroidism and ophthalmopathy. Study summary: Peripheral blood was secured at the point of initial diagnosis, before any treatment.

Study results and caveats: Blood also held most thyroid clonotypes expanded beyond 0.001.

Hyperthyroidism had been newly diagnosed in patients aged 18 to 65, and its duration was under 2 months. RNA transcripts were the template for amplifying TCR beta CDR3 regions. An initial round of RT-PCR targeting the TCR CDR3 relied on the HTBI primer set. TCRdb re-called the multiplex PCR reads through MiXCR, storing one row per CDR3 protein. This sample has approximately 400,000 distinct CDR3 sequences, with approximately 20% found just once. The germline V and J ends were trimmed by 7 bases and 7 bases, with 13 bases remaining between them. Per germline, CDR1 MNHEY and CDR2 SVGEGT. The CDR3 sequence is 12 residues long.

Input material: blood. The genes are TRBV6-2 or TRBV6-3 and TRBJ1-2; tentatively, D is TRBD1 (5 bases). The TCR comes from a woman aged 18-29 years with Graves' hyperthyroidism. CDR3 protein: CASKKQDSGYTF. The CDR3, as DNA: TGTGCCAGCAAAAAACAGGATTCTGGCTACACCTTC.